This T cell receptor (beta chain) was identified during a study of shared clonotypes between healthy human individuals (dated by TCRdb to between 2020 and 2021). As for the study more broadly: The cohort comprised two women and a few men aged 18 to 49 years. To increase sequencing depth and limit assay-specific biases, TCR repertoire library preparation and sequencing were carried out by different laboratories using diverse techniques. For each donor, CD4 naive and CD4 memory were each run on three plates, CD8 naive on two plates, and CD8 memory on one plate. The study deeply sequenced blood TCR repertoires of five healthy adults to estimate repertoire size and the extent of clonotype sharing between individuals. Each donor's leukapheresis produced roughly between roughly 0.85 and 9 billion PBMCs.

TCR CDR3 regions were amplified from genomic DNA by multiplex PCR using the deep immunoSEQ assay. Genomic DNA extracted from each cell subset was distributed evenly over all wells of several immunoSEQ 96-well plates, and each plate served as one replicate. For sorted subsets, approximately 200 ng of genomic DNA, equivalent to some 30,000 T cell genomes, went into each replicate PCR. Purified libraries were measured with a Qubit 3.0 fluorometer, size-checked on a Bioanalyzer 2100, and measured again with the KAPA Library Quantification kit. Each immunoSEQ 96-well plate was sequenced on its own single-read 150-cycle Illumina NextSeq 550 flow cell. As for the original processing: Because the immunoSEQ output included only junctional sequences and no quality scores, the filtering could not be the same as the filtering used for full-length reads. To assign V/J genes and CDR3, sequences were annotated against IMGT germline references using PyIR, a Python wrapper for IgBLAST v1.9. Reads were filtered out if the reads had weak V/J assignments (E-value above 1e-6), no CDR3, stop codons, out-of-frame junctions, or ambiguous translated residues. V3J clonotypes were defined as sequences sharing an identical inferred V gene, J gene, and CDR3 amino acid sequence. Percentage overlap between repertoires was computed as shared unique clonotypes divided by the size of the smaller repertoire. Three approaches were used to assess repertoire richness: RTK rarefaction, the Chao1 estimator, and Recon v2.1 estimates of unobserved clonotypes. Generation probabilities for all TCRbeta clonotypes obtained by the gDNA method from a few donors were computed using OLGA. Sourced from immuneACCESS, this table was stored by TCRdb with only in-frame sequences that have V and J called. A share of the clones is absent; for the studies checked, an unresolved V gene accounts for under half, and the remainder has no known explanation. V and J calls plus clone size are reproduced from that table; the DNA served to infer D and trimming. The sample table records 2 million to 2.5 million clones; approximately 90% of these occur just once. Together, the top ten hold 0.37% of the sample.

The donors were healthy, HIV-negative adults who had no recently reported acute infections or vaccinations. Every donor was a Caucasian adult living in Nashville, Tennessee, USA. Magnetic negative selection was used to enrich CD4+ T cells, after which naive cells were positively selected on CD45RA and the negative fraction became the memory subset. After blood collection by leukapheresis, PBMCs were isolated using Ficoll-Histopaque density gradient centrifugation and then cryopreserved in the vapor phase of liquid nitrogen. Analytical flow cytometry was used to check the purity and quantity of each magnetically sorted T cell population. From each sorted fraction, genomic DNA was isolated and quantified by UV absorbance on a Nanodrop 2000c. Study-wide conclusions, independent of this receptor: Larger estimated clonotype richness was generally found for naive subsets than for memory subsets. Sharing across a handful of donors was observed for about 4.8% of naive CD4, less than 4% of naive CD8, 2% to 2.5% of memory CD4, and roughly 0.4% of memory CD8 clonotypes. Because the study included only a small number of donors, the genetic and exposure-history diversity represented was limited. Higher generation probabilities were observed for clonotypes shared by all four sorted-subset donors than for non-shared clonotypes. Sampling was restricted to blood, and TCR repertoires in tissues likely differ from the TCR repertoires found in blood. Incomplete sequencing was indicated by rarefaction of sorted-subset datasets, despite the large sequencing depth. Based on pairwise subsampling, the degree of clonotype sharing among donors was expected to be affected by sequencing depth.

Taken from the germline V gene, the CDR1 and CDR2 loops are SGHTA and FQGTGA. V and J are trimmed by 5 bases and 7 bases, and the gene matches miss 16 bases of the junction. The CDR3 spans 16 residues, from the cysteine through the phenylalanine. Solely the CDR3 DNA is kept, with 48 bases framed from the first base. As to this clone: The antigen it binds to is not known. Qualities for individual bases were not recorded, and no much larger clone is one base off.

The origin of this receptor is a man between 18 and 29 years old in good health. Some clones in this sample may be carry-over from other donors' samples. The chain is made from TRBV7-3 and TRBJ2-5, and TRBD1 aligns with 7 junction nucleotides. Sequenced input: naive CD4+ T cells from PBMCs. According to the study, the label for this sample's cell subset or site signals: CD45RA+ positively selected. CDR3 protein: CASSLERRGLSGTQYF. In nucleotide form, the sequence is TGTGCCAGCAGCCTCGAACGAAGGGGGCTTTCAGGGACCCAGTACTTC.